What follows are 9 T cell receptor beta chains derived from one specimen sequenced in a study of shared clonotypes between healthy human individuals. Measured with immunoSEQ multiplex PCR; TCRdb has only the in-frame clones, and not every one. The sample includes around 640,000 clones, approximately 96% seen only once; the top ten take less than 0.12%. CD45RO-negative, CCR7-selected cells formed the naive CD8 fraction, which excluded terminally differentiated effector memory CD45RA+ cells. Sequenced: naive CD8+ T cells sorted from blood. The source is a woman aged 30 to 39 in good health.

The V call is TRBV27, the J call TRBJ2-3; D perhaps matches TRBD2 (5 bases). Trimming shortened V by 5 bases and J by 1 base, and 16 bases separated the two germline ends. The CDR3 consists of 16 residues. Looked up from germline, CDR1 is MNHEY and CDR2 is SMNVEV (reference sequence). The CDR3 reads CASSMNYHGGTDTQYF. The CDR3, as DNA: TGTGCCAGCAGTATGAATTATCACGGGGGCACAGATACGCAGTATTTT.

The rearrangement links TRBV6-1 to TRBJ2-7; 11 bases fit TRBD2. This CDR3 has 16 residues. With V trimmed by 4 bases and J by 2 bases, 7 bases remained unmatched. The germline V gene has CDR1 MNHNS and CDR2 SASEGT. The CDR3 spells CASSGRLAGSTYEQYF. DNA of the CDR3: TGTGCCAGCAGTGGACGACTAGCGGGGTCCACCTACGAGCAGTACTTC.

The CDR3 DNA reads TGCGCCAGCAGCTTGAAGGGCACCGGGGAGCTGTTTTTT. It codes for CASSLKGTGELFF. The chain carries TRBV5-1 and TRBJ2-2; D is unclear. Deletions cut 1 base from V and 4 bases from J, with 5 bases between. CDR1 is SGHRS, CDR2 YFSETQ, per germline. The CDR3 length is 13 residues.

The chain is built from TRBV27 and TRBJ2-2; D possibly matches TRBD1 or TRBD2 (6 bases each). Germline CDR1 MNHEY, CDR2 SMNVEV (reference sequence). The CDR3 is 13 residues long. Trimming removed 5 bases at V and 7 bases at J, with 11 bases between. CDR3 coding DNA: TGTGCCAGCAGTCTAGGGGGGATCGGGGAGCTGTTTTTT. This translates into CASSLGGIGELFF.

The chain links TRBV27 to TRBJ2-7; TRBD1 is a possible D gene (5 bases). CDR1 MNHEY and CDR2 SMNVEV come from the germline V gene (reference sequence). V was shortened by 6 bases and J by 6 bases, with 9 bases between the two germline ends. The CDR3 runs 11 residues. Written as DNA, the CDR3 is TGTGCCAGCAGCCAGGGTTCCGAGCAGTACTTC. It is translated as CASSQGSEQYF.

A single count supports this clone. The V call is TRBV15, the J call TRBJ1-1; tentative D call: TRBD1 (5 bases). CDR1 and CDR2 (germline): LNHNV, YYDKDF (reference sequence). The CDR3 has 13 residues. Trimming stripped 2 bases from V and 4 bases from J, with 8 bases between. The CDR3 loop is CATSRQGRTEAFF. Here the CDR3 DNA reads TGTGCCACCAGCAGACAGGGACGCACTGAAGCTTTCTTT.

To note about this clone: Within the sample, other DNA sequences also encode this same CDR3. V gene TRBV28 combines with J gene TRBJ1-1; D call uncertain. Germline V lookup: CDR1 MDHEN, CDR2 SYDVKM. V gave up 3 bases and J gave up 4 bases, with 3 bases separating them. The CDR3 contains 11 residues. Here the CDR3 DNA reads TGTGCCAGCAGTTTGGGCACTGAAGCTTTCTTT. Translating gives CASSLGTEAFF.

Only a few counts were recorded for this clone. The genes are TRBV30 and TRBJ1-1; D possibly corresponds to TRBD1 (5 bases). V was pared by 2 bases and J by 11 bases, with 24 bases between. The germline V gene encodes CDR1 GTSNPN and CDR2 SVGIG (reference sequence). This CDR3 is built from 15 residues. The CDR3 nucleotides are TGTGCCTGGAGTCTGCAACCCGGGACCGCTATAGGTGCTTTCTTT. It specifies CAWSLQPGTAIGAFF.

This clone has a single count. The chain uses TRBV27 and TRBJ1-5; 7 bases line up with TRBD1. Germline V gene lookup returns CDR1 MNHEY and CDR2 SMNVEV (reference sequence). With V trimmed by 5 bases and J by 7 bases, 8 bases remained unmatched. CDR3 size: 14 residues. CDR3 sequence: CASSPSTGFQPQHF. CDR3 DNA sequence: TGTGCCAGCAGTCCGTCGACAGGGTTCCAGCCCCAGCATTTT.